The 2 T cell receptor beta chains reported below all come from one sample, sequenced in a study of blood T cell repertoires in COVID-19. Here immunoSEQ multiplex PCR was the method, and the copy in TCRdb shows in-frame clones only, minus some. Of around 240,000 clones listed, more than 70% are singletons. Specimen: PBMCs or T cells enriched from blood (not recorded which). Receptors originate from a woman between 50 and 59 years old who had recovered from COVID-19.

This clone was counted a single time. This chain links TRBV18 with TRBJ1-5; maybe TRBD1 (6 bases). V was pared by 3 bases and J by 7 bases, with 16 bases between. The CDR3 covers 15 residues. Germline V lookup: CDR1 KGHSH, CDR2 LQKENI. The CDR3 DNA reads as TGTGCCAGCTCACCGGAACAGGGTGGCGGGCAGCCCCAGCATTTT. Its translation: CASSPEQGGGQPQHF.

This sequence joins TRBV19 and TRBJ1-5; no clear D. This CDR3 spans 14 amino acids. From germline, CDR1 is LNHDA and CDR2 SQIVND (reference sequence). Trimming left V 2 bases short and J 3 bases short, with 8 bases between. CDR3 sequence (DNA): TGTGCCAGTAGTATACGAGGAGTCAATCAGCCCCAGCATTTT. Protein: CASSIRGVNQPQHF.